The clone carrying this T cell receptor beta chain was counted only a few times. Antigen unknown. CDR3 length: 16 amino acids. Trimming took off 1 base at V and 4 bases at J, with 11 bases between the two ends. Germline CDR1 reads LNHNV; CDR2 reads YYDKDF (reference sequence). The data derive from a study of identical twins. Study results and limitations: While abundant cord blood beta clonotypes carried fewer insertions, memory repertoires showed no such pattern.

Template switching added a universal primer site; cDNA carried unique molecular identifiers. TCRdb itself ran the 5' RACE reads through MiXCR, one entry per CDR3 protein. The sample yields about 530,000 distinct CDR3 sequences, about a fifth seen once. The same data also went into a second study, on yellow fever vaccine responses in identical twins.

The source of this sequence is a woman younger than 30 in good health. This chain uses TRBV15 with TRBJ2-6, with D hard to call. The sequenced sample consisted of CD4+ T cells sorted from blood. Here the CDR3 DNA reads TGTGCCACCAGCAGAGCTAATTACTGGGGGGCCAACGTCCTGACTTTC. It encodes CATSRANYWGANVLTF.